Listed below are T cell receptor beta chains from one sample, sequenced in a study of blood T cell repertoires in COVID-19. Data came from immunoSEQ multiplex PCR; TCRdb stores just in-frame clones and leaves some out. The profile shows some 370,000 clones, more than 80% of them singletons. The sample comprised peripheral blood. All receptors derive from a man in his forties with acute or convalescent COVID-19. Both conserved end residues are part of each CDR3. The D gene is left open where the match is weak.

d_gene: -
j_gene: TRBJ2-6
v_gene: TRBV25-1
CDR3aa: CASSPLSGANVLTF
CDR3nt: TGTGCCAGCAGTCCCCTCTCTGGGGCCAACGTCCTGACTTTC

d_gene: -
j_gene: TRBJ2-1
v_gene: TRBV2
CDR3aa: CASREGEHNNEQFF
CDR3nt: TGTGCCAGCAGGGAGGGAGAGCACAACAATGAGCAGTTCTTC

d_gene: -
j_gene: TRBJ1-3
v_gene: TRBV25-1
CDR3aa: CASSEFYGSGNTIYF
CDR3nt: TGTGCCAGCAGTGAATTCTACGGCTCTGGAAACACCATATATTTT

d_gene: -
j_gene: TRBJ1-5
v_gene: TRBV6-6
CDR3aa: CASRGERNSNQPQHF
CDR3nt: TGTGCCAGCAGAGGGGAACGAAATAGCAATCAGCCCCAGCATTTT

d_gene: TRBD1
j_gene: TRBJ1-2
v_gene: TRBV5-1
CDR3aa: CASSMDRDGYTF
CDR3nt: TGCGCCAGCAGCATGGACAGGGATGGCTACACCTTC

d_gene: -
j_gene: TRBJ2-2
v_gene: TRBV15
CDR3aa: CATSRDSWGRDTGELFF
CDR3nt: TGTGCCACCAGCAGAGACAGTTGGGGGCGCGACACCGGGGAGCTGTTTTTT

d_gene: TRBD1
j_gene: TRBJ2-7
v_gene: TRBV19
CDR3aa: CASSTPGQGAHYEQYF
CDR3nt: TGTGCCAGCTCGACACCGGGACAGGGGGCCCACTACGAGCAGTACTTC

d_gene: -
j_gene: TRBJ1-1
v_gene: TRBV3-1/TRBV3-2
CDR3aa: CASSQDVGAIQKQAFF
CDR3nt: TGTGCCAGCAGCCAAGATGTGGGGGCGATCCAAAAGCAAGCTTTCTTT

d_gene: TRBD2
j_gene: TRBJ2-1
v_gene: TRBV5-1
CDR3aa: CASSVTSGNNEQFF
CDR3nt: TGCGCCAGCAGCGTGACTAGCGGGAACAATGAGCAGTTCTTC

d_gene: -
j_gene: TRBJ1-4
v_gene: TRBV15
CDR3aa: CATSRDLGSWVF
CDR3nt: TGTGCCACCAGCAGAGATCTAGGCTCCTGGGTCTTT

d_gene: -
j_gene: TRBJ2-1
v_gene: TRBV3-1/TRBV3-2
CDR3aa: CASSLSVDVEQFF
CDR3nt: TGTGCCAGCAGCCTTAGCGTCGATGTTGAGCAGTTCTTC

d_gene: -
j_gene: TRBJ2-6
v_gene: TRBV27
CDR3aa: CASSFSPARRGANVLTF
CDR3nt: TGTGCCAGCAGTTTTAGTCCGGCCAGGAGGGGGGCCAACGTCCTGACTTTC